The rows below give T cell receptor beta chains drawn from one sample of a study of neurological immune-mediated disorders. TCRdb processed the 5' RACE reads anew with MiXCR; each CDR3 protein has one entry. This table has under 60,000 distinct CDR3 sequences, under 13% appearing once. Source material: PBMCs. Receptors were obtained from a woman aged 40-49 years with HTLV-1-associated myelopathy (HAM/TSP). CDR3s include the opening cysteine and the closing phenylalanine or tryptophan. A D gene is named only where the DNA matches it firmly. Expanded clones get a size class; other rows say once, few or many, or leave the size out.

TRBV25-1	many	TRBJ2-7	TRBD2	CASSEGLAWEQYF	TGTGCCAGCAGTGAGGGACTAGCGTGGGAGCAGTACTTC
TRBV20-1	many	TRBJ2-3	NA	CSARPRRGFTQYF	TGCAGTGCTAGACCCCGACGGGGTTTTACGCAGTATTTT
TRBV4-1	many	TRBJ1-6	TRBD1	CASSQIPTGANSPLHF	TGCGCCAGCAGCCAGATACCGACAGGGGCAAATTCACCCCTCCACTTT
TRBV27	many	TRBJ1-2	NA	CASSPDGWGGYGYTF	TGTGCCAGCAGTCCCGACGGTTGGGGCGGCTATGGCTACACCTTC
TRBV29-1	many	TRBJ2-7	TRBD2	CSVASGARDEQYF	TGCAGCGTGGCTAGCGGCGCCCGGGACGAGCAGTACTTC
TRBV15	many	TRBJ1-1	TRBD1	CATSRETGRWAFF	TGTGCCACCAGCAGAGAGACAGGGAGGTGGGCTTTCTTT
TRBV25-1	many	TRBJ1-2	NA	CASGDLRGGYTF	TGTGCCAGCGGGGACCTTAGGGGGGGCTACACCTTC
TRBV12-3/TRBV12-4	many	TRBJ1-6	TRBD1	CASRPGQGFSPLHF	TGTGCCAGCAGGCCGGGACAGGGTTTTTCACCCCTCCACTTT
TRBV4-3	many	TRBJ2-2	TRBD2	CASSRFPGTSGGAPGELFF	TGCGCCAGCAGCCGCTTTCCCGGGACTAGCGGGGGGGCCCCTGGGGAGCTGTTTTTT
TRBV7-2	NA	TRBJ2-7	TRBD2	CASSALSGSFYEQYF	TGTGCCAGCAGCGCCCTAAGCGGGAGTTTCTACGAGCAGTACTTC
TRBV5-5	many	TRBJ2-5	NA	CASSLGTGHAETQYF	TGTGCCAGCAGCTTGGGAACGGGCCACGCGGAGACCCAGTACTTC
TRBV2	many	TRBJ2-3	NA	CASSEFYAKTDTQYF	TGTGCCAGCAGTGAGTTTTATGCTAAAACAGATACGCAGTATTTT
TRBV5-5	many	TRBJ2-4	TRBD1	CASSRDRQKNIQYF	TGTGCCAGCAGCAGGGACAGACAAAAAAACATTCAGTACTTC
TRBV9	many	TRBJ1-3	NA	CASSSEGALSGNTIYF	TGTGCCAGCAGCAGTGAAGGGGCCCTCTCTGGAAACACCATATATTTT
TRBV5-1	many	TRBJ2-1	TRBD2	CASSWTSGGDGNEQFF	TGCGCCAGCAGTTGGACTAGCGGGGGGGATGGAAATGAGCAGTTCTTC
TRBV20-1	many	TRBJ2-5	NA	CSATDEGTQYF	TGCAGTGCTACAGACGAGGGGACCCAGTACTTC
TRBV5-1	NA	TRBJ1-6	NA	CASATGENYNSPLHF	TGCGCCAGTGCGACAGGAGAAAACTATAATTCACCCCTCCACTTT
TRBV4-3	NA	TRBJ2-7	TRBD1	CASSQDETGDSYEQYF	TGCGCCAGTAGCCAAGATGAGACAGGGGACTCCTACGAGCAGTACTTC
TRBV27	many	TRBJ2-7	NA	CASSFSRVSSYEQYF	TGTGCCAGCAGTTTTAGTCGGGTAAGCTCCTACGAGCAGTACTTC
TRBV4-3	many	TRBJ1-4	TRBD1	CASSQLTGNEKLFF	TGCGCCAGCAGCCAACTGACAGGGAATGAAAAACTGTTTTTT
TRBV12-3/TRBV12-4	many	TRBJ1-5	NA	CASSLASYQPQHF	TGTGCCAGCAGTTTAGCCTCCTATCAGCCCCAGCATTTT
TRBV7-8	many	TRBJ1-3	NA	CASSELAAGNTIYF	TGTGCCAGCAGCGAGCTCGCAGCTGGAAACACCATATATTTT
TRBV5-1	many	TRBJ1-3	TRBD1	CASSEGQTFSGNTIYF	TGCGCCAGCAGCGAGGGACAGACTTTCTCTGGAAACACCATATATTTT
TRBV7-6	NA	TRBJ2-1	NA	CASSQRRNDQFF	TGTGCCAGCAGCCAGCGGCGGAATGATCAGTTCTTC
TRBV27	many	TRBJ2-7	TRBD2	CASSSVRGGPGEQYF	TGTGCCAGCAGTTCTGTCCGGGGGGGGCCGGGCGAGCAGTACTTC
TRBV6-5	many	TRBJ1-6	NA	CASSPPKGSGSPLHF	TGTGCCAGCAGTCCCCCGAAGGGTTCGGGTTCACCCCTCCACTTT
TRBV12-3/TRBV12-4	many	TRBJ1-1	TRBD1	CASSLRQGATEAFF	TGTGCCAGCAGTTTAAGGCAGGGGGCCACTGAAGCTTTCTTT
TRBV3-1	NA	TRBJ2-1	NA	CASSQFASSSYNEQFF	TGTGCCAGCAGCCAATTCGCGTCGAGCTCCTACAATGAGCAGTTCTTC
TRBV7-2	NA	TRBJ1-4	NA	CASSLGPSPKQEKLFF	TGTGCCAGCAGCTTAGGCCCCTCGCCCAAGCAGGAAAAACTGTTTTTT
TRBV7-3	many	TRBJ1-2	NA	CASSPFRGSSYGYTF	TGTGCCAGCAGCCCATTCAGGGGAAGTAGCTATGGCTACACCTTC
TRBV4-1	many	TRBJ2-7	NA	CASSQVNGEQYF	TGCGCCAGCAGCCAAGTCAATGGTGAGCAGTACTTC
TRBV12-3/TRBV12-4	many	TRBJ2-3	NA	CASSTSESTDTQYF	TGTGCCAGCAGTACCTCAGAGAGCACAGATACGCAGTATTTT
TRBV29-1	many	TRBJ2-6	NA	CSVEFRSSSGANVLTF	TGCAGCGTTGAGTTTCGCAGTAGCTCTGGGGCCAACGTCCTGACTTTC
TRBV5-1	many	TRBJ1-6	NA	CASSWLENSPLHF	TGCGCCAGCAGCTGGCTAGAGAATTCACCCCTCCACTTT
TRBV4-3	many	TRBJ2-2	NA	CASSGEGIFAGELFF	TGCGCCAGCAGCGGAGAGGGTATATTCGCCGGGGAGCTGTTTTTT
TRBV6-6	NA	TRBJ2-3	NA	CASTGGARTYTQYF	TGTGCCAGCACCGGCGGGGCTCGCACATATACGCAGTATTTT
TRBV7-2	many	TRBJ2-5	NA	CASSFRPQETQYF	TGTGCCAGCAGCTTCCGCCCTCAAGAGACCCAGTACTTC
TRBV3-1	NA	TRBJ2-3	NA	CASSHLPRGRRTDTQYF	TGTGCCAGCAGCCACTTACCGCGGGGGCGACGCACAGATACGCAGTATTTT
TRBV6-5	many	TRBJ2-5	NA	CASLEQDSQETQYF	TGTGCCAGCTTAGAACAGGATAGCCAAGAGACCCAGTACTTC
TRBV6-5	many	TRBJ1-5	TRBD1	CASSTRTGRNQPQHF	TGTGCCAGCAGCACCCGGACAGGTCGGAATCAGCCCCAGCATTTT
TRBV6-5	few	TRBJ2-7	NA	CASSYIGGLNYYEQYF	TGTGCCAGCAGTTACATTGGCGGGCTGAACTACTACGAGCAGTACTTC
TRBV10-3	many	TRBJ1-1	NA	CAISDQRGMATEAFF	TGTGCCATCAGTGACCAGAGGGGGATGGCGACTGAAGCTTTCTTT
TRBV4-2	many	TRBJ2-3	NA	CASSQYSVRTDTQYF	TGTGCCAGCAGCCAGTATAGCGTGCGCACAGATACGCAGTATTTT
TRBV5-1	many	TRBJ2-7	NA	CASSLLGGTYEQYF	TGCGCCAGCAGCTTGCTGGGGGGAACCTACGAGCAGTACTTC
TRBV2	NA	TRBJ2-7	TRBD1	CASRTTGVEQYF	TGTGCCAGCAGGACAACAGGGGTCGAGCAGTACTTC
TRBV12-3/TRBV12-4	many	TRBJ1-1	TRBD1	CASSPTGLNTEAFF	TGTGCCAGCAGCCCGACAGGGTTGAACACTGAAGCTTTCTTT
TRBV7-8	many	TRBJ2-2	NA	CASSLGRTGELFF	TGTGCCAGCAGCTTGGGACGGACCGGGGAGCTGTTTTTT
TRBV4-3	NA	TRBJ2-2	NA	CASSQDSRGGELFF	TGCGCCAGCAGCCAAGATTCTCGGGGCGGGGAGCTGTTTTTT
TRBV10-3	few	TRBJ1-2	TRBD1	CAISEGQGERSGYTF	TGTGCCATCAGCGAGGGACAGGGGGAACGTAGCGGCTACACCTTC
TRBV6-2/TRBV6-3	many	TRBJ2-7	NA	CASSLREPHEQYF	TGTGCCAGCAGTCTTAGGGAGCCCCACGAGCAGTACTTC
TRBV15	many	TRBJ2-6	NA	CATSRDWVREFGANVLTF	TGTGCCACCAGCAGAGATTGGGTCAGGGAATTTGGGGCCAACGTCCTGACTTTC
TRBV6-6	many	TRBJ1-5	NA	CASSYYQDQPQHF	TGTGCCAGCAGTTACTATCAGGATCAGCCCCAGCATTTT
TRBV5-1	many	TRBJ1-2	NA	CASSFSGTHPGSYGYTF	TGCGCCAGCAGCTTTTCCGGGACACACCCGGGGAGCTATGGCTACACCTTC
TRBV5-1	many	TRBJ2-3	NA	CASSLIGTGIKDTQYF	TGCGCCAGCAGCTTGATTGGCACAGGGATTAAAGATACGCAGTATTTT
TRBV6-5	many	TRBJ1-2	NA	CASSYVGNSNYGYTF	TGTGCCAGCAGTTACGTAGGCAACTCTAACTATGGCTACACCTTC
TRBV5-1	many	TRBJ2-3	NA	CASSLMSGDDTQYF	TGCGCCAGCAGCTTAATGTCAGGGGATGATACGCAGTATTTT
TRBV7-8	many	TRBJ2-3	NA	CASSLASVDTDTQYF	TGTGCCAGCAGCTTAGCGTCTGTGGACACAGATACGCAGTATTTT
TRBV7-2	many	TRBJ2-7	TRBD2	CASSLESGTYEQYF	TGTGCCAGCAGTTTAGAAAGCGGGACCTACGAGCAGTACTTC
TRBV6-2/TRBV6-3	many	TRBJ2-5	NA	CASSSSEQETQYF	NA
TRBV3-1	NA	TRBJ2-1	TRBD2	CASSGGVGSYNEQFF	TGTGCCAGCAGCGGGGGGGTCGGCTCCTACAATGAGCAGTTCTTC